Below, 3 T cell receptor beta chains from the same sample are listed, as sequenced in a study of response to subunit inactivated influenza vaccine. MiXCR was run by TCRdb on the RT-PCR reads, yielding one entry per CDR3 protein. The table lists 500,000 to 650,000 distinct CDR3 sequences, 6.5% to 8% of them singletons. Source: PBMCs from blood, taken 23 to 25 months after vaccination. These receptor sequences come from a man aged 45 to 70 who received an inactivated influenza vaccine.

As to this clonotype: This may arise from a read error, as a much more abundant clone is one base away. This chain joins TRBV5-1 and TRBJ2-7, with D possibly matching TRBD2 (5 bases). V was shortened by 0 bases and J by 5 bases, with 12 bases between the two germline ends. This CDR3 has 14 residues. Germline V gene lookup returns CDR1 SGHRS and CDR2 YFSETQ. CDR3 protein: CASSLVPGSNEQYF. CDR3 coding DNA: TGCGCCAGCAGCTTGGTACCGGGGAGCAACGAGCAGTACTTC.

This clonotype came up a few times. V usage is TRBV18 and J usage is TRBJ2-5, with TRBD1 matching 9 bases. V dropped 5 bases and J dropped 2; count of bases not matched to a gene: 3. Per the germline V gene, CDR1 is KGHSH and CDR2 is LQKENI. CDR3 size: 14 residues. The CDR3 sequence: CASSGQGQQETQYF. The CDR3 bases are TGTGCCAGCTCAGGACAGGGGCAACAAGAGACCCAGTACTTC. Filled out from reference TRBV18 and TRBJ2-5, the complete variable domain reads NAGVMQNPRHLVRRRGQEARLRCSPMKGHSHVYWYRQLPEEGLKFMVYLQKENIIDESGMPKERFSAEFPKEGPSILRIQQVVRGDSAAYFCASSGQGQQETQYFGPGTRLLVL.

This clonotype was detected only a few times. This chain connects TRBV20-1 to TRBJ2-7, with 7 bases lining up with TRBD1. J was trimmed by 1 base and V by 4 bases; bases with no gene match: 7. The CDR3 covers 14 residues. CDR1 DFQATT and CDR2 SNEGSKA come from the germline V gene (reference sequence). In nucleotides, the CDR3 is TGCAGTGCTAAAACAACAGGGGTTTCCTACGAGCAGTACTTC. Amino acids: CSAKTTGVSYEQYF.